The clone carrying this T cell receptor beta chain appeared a few times. The sample is drawn from a study of CD8+CD57+ T cells in acquired aplastic anemia. Per germline, CDR1 SQVTM and CDR2 ANQGSEA. The CDR3 has 13 residues. Trimming pared 1 base from V and 1 base from J, leaving 7 bases between. Genomic DNA served as template for TCR beta VDJ and CDR3 profiling. Each CDR3 protein gets one entry after TCRdb re-called the reads with MiXCR. The table has 150,000 to 200,000 distinct CDR3 sequences, around 48% seen once; the top ten hold under 40%. Whoever was chosen for sequencing had shown CD8+CD57+ cell expansion by flow cytometry.

J is TRBJ1-1 and V is TRBV29-1; D is ambiguous. This receptor was identified in a human donor with aplastic anemia. The material sequenced was sorted CD4+, CD8+, or CD8+CD57+ T cells (not recorded which) from PBMCs. CDR3 in amino acids: CSVEGQENTEAFF. The CDR3 DNA reads TGCAGCGTTGAAGGCCAGGAGAACACTGAAGCTTTCTTT.